The 18 T cell receptor beta chains below all came from one sample that was sequenced in a study of blood T cell repertoires in COVID-19. Clones were read by immunoSEQ multiplex PCR, and TCRdb kept only the in-frame ones, dropping some. The table has more than 14,000 clones, 75% to 90% seen once; the top ten hold 17%. The sample taken for sequencing was peripheral blood. The receptors originated from a human donor in a cohort sampled during active COVID-19.

This clone was counted once. The chain carries TRBV6-5 and TRBJ2-3, with 15 bases lining up with TRBD2. CDR1 and CDR2 from the germline V gene are MNHEY and SVGAGI. Trimming took 5 bases from V and 14 from J; bases not matched to a gene: 5. CDR3 length: 13 amino acids. Written as DNA, the CDR3 is TGTGCCAGCAGTCGGACTAGCGGGGGGGCGGTGTATTTT. Translating it yields CASSRTSGGAVYF.

This clone occurred once. The chain links TRBV19 to TRBJ1-6, with TRBD1 matching 10 bases. This CDR3 is built from 15 residues. V was pared by 6 bases and J by 10 bases, with 9 bases of the junction left unmatched. Germline V lookup: CDR1 LNHDA, CDR2 SQIVND (reference sequence). The CDR3 DNA reads as TGTGCCAGTAGCAGGGGACAGGGGATTGACTCACCCCTCCACTTT. This codes for CASSRGQGIDSPLHF. Looking up the rest from reference TRBV19 and TRBJ1-6 gives the full variable domain: DGGITQSPKYLFRKEGQNVTLSCEQNLNHDAMYWYRQDPGQGLRLIYYSQIVNDFQKGDIAEGYSVSREKKESFPLTVTSAQKNPTAFYLCASSRGQGIDSPLHFGNGTRLTVT.

The rearrangement links TRBV7-2 to TRBJ2-3; D possibly corresponds to TRBD2 (6 bases). V was clipped by 5 bases and J by 1 base, with 10 bases between them. The CDR3 extends over 14 amino acids. Germline CDR1 SGHTA, CDR2 FQGNSA. The CDR3 spells CASSLWGGTDTQYF. The CDR3 nucleotides are TGTGCCAGCAGCCTCTGGGGGGGCACAGATACGCAGTATTTT.

CDR3 loop: CASSEGGFYGYTF. CDR3 in DNA: TGTGCCAGCAGTGAGGGGGGTTTCTATGGCTACACCTTC. V is TRBV2 and J is TRBJ1-2; weak D call: TRBD1 (5 bases). The CDR3 extends over 13 amino acids. V lost 3 bases to trimming and J lost 4 bases, with 9 bases between them. Looked up from germline, CDR1 is SNHLY and CDR2 is FYNNEI.

The rearrangement links TRBV29-1 to TRBJ1-2; 7 bases agree with TRBD1. The germline V gene encodes CDR1 SQVTM and CDR2 ANQGSEA. There are 13 residues in the CDR3. The J segment lost 3 bases and the V segment lost 4 bases, leaving 5 bases of the junction unmatched. This CDR3 reads CSVGAGQHYGYTF. As DNA, the CDR3 is TGCAGCGTTGGGGCGGGACAGCACTATGGCTACACCTTC.

There are a few counts of this clone. The gene calls are TRBV7-9 and TRBJ2-3; D perhaps matches TRBD1 (6 bases). The CDR3 covers 16 residues. The ends were cut back, 6 bases at V and 4 bases at J, with 20 bases in the middle. The germline gives CDR1 SEHNR, CDR2 FQNEAQ (reference sequence). The CDR3: CASSSGRGVSADTQYF. The CDR3 DNA reads TGTGCCAGCAGTTCGGGCAGGGGAGTTAGCGCAGATACGCAGTATTTT.

This chain uses TRBV6-6 with TRBJ1-5, with D uncertain. CDR1 MNHNY and CDR2 SVGAGI come from the germline V gene (reference sequence). CDR3 length: 14 amino acids. V was cut by 2 bases and J by 0 bases, with 5 bases left in between. CDR3 in amino acids: CASSYVYSNQPQHF. The CDR3, as DNA: TGTGCCAGCAGTTACGTGTATAGCAATCAGCCCCAGCATTTT.

The chain joins TRBV9 to TRBJ1-6; D not resolved. Germline-derived CDR1 and CDR2 are SGDLS and YYNGEE. The V gene lost 0 bases and the J gene lost 0 bases, with 4 bases spanning the gap. This CDR3 region has 15 residues. The CDR3 reads CASSVGSSYNSPLHF. In DNA, the CDR3 is TGTGCCAGCAGCGTAGGGAGCTCCTATAATTCACCCCTCCACTTT.

The chain is built from TRBV12-3 or TRBV12-4 and TRBJ1-1; D is unresolved. With 6 bases removed from V and 1 base from J, the gap between germline ends came to 3 bases. There are 11 residues in the CDR3. DNA for the CDR3: TGTGCCAGCAGGAGGAACACTGAAGCTTTCTTT. It is translated as CASRRNTEAFF.

The chain joins TRBV5-1 to TRBJ2-7, with no clear D. Trimming removed 0 bases from V and 0 bases from J, with 7 bases in between. Per germline, CDR1 SGHRS and CDR2 YFSETQ. The CDR3 sequence is 14 residues long. The CDR3 DNA is TGCGCCAGCAGCTTGGTAGCCCCCTCCTACGAGCAGTACTTC. This gives the protein CASSLVAPSYEQYF.

The CDR3 coding sequence is TGCGCCAGCAGAGGGACTAGCGGTTTCGCAGATACGCAGTATTTT. The encoded protein is CASRGTSGFADTQYF. This chain connects TRBV5-1 to TRBJ2-3; 11 nucleotides line up with TRBD2. The V segment lost 5 bases and the J segment 4 bases; nucleotides outside the gene matches: 6. CDR1 and CDR2 from the germline V gene are SGHRS and YFSETQ. This CDR3 spans 15 amino acids.

This chain links TRBV11-1 with TRBJ2-1; D remains ambiguous. V shed 2 bases and J shed 8 bases, with 16 bases lying between them. Germline loops: CDR1 SGHAT, CDR2 FQDESV (reference sequence). This CDR3 region has 15 residues. This CDR3 is CASSLFGSLFYEQFF. CDR3 nucleotides: TGTGCCAGCAGCTTATTTGGCAGTTTGTTCTATGAGCAGTTCTTC.

The chain is built from TRBV3-1 (or the pseudogene TRBV3-2) and TRBJ2-7, with a tentative D call TRBD2 (6 bases). Germline CDR1 and CDR2: LGHDT and YNNKEL (reference sequence). This CDR3 contains 15 residues. Between the trimmed V and J ends, which lost 6 bases and 1 base, there was a span of 16 bases. The DNA for the CDR3 is TGTGCCAGCAGTGAGATCGGGACTTCATCCTACGAGCAGTACTTC. Its protein product is CASSEIGTSSYEQYF.

The chain recombines TRBV27 with TRBJ2-7; perhaps TRBD2 as D (6 bases). Germline lookup yields CDR1 MNHEY and CDR2 SMNVEV (reference sequence). Deletions cut 4 bases from V and 4 bases from J, with 14 bases between. This CDR3 is built from 14 residues. The CDR3 loop is CASSSRAGRYEQYF. CDR3 bases: TGTGCCAGCAGTTCGAGGGCAGGGAGGTACGAGCAGTACTTC.

The chain is built from TRBV5-1 and TRBJ2-2, with 9 bases lining up with TRBD1. In germline, CDR1 is SGHRS, CDR2 YFSETQ. V shed 0 bases and J 5 bases; nucleotides not matched to a gene: 8. The CDR3 runs to 17 residues. CDR3 coding DNA: TGCGCCAGCAGCTTGGCCTGGACAGGGGATGTTACCGGGGAGCTGTTTTTT. This gives the protein CASSLAWTGDVTGELFF.

The chain has TRBV29-1 and TRBJ2-3; D unresolved. CDR1 is SQVTM, CDR2 ANQGSEA, per germline. The length of the CDR3 is 13 residues. Trimming shortened V by 1 base and J by 0 bases, and 5 bases separated the two germline ends. In DNA, the CDR3 is TGCAGCGTTGAAGGTAGCAGCACAGATACGCAGTATTTT. Translated, it gives CSVEGSSTDTQYF.

This sequence joins TRBV4-2 and TRBJ1-1; 8 nucleotides match TRBD1. V trimming: 3 bases; J trimming: 4 bases; junction bases outside the gene matches: 7. This CDR3 has 15 residues. Germline V CDR1 and CDR2: LGHNA, YNFKEQ. Here the CDR3 reads CASSHLQGAITEAFF. CDR3 DNA sequence: TGTGCCAGCAGCCACTTGCAGGGGGCGATCACTGAAGCTTTCTTT.

V gene TRBV2 combines with J gene TRBJ1-2; D is perhaps TRBD1 (5 bases). Trimming pared 6 bases from V and 8 bases from J, leaving 16 bases between. This CDR3 spans 13 amino acids. The germline CDR1 and CDR2 sequences are SNHLY and FYNNEI. The CDR3 loop is CASRTDSPLGYTF. The CDR3 DNA sequence: TGTGCCAGCAGGACAGACAGCCCCCTCGGCTACACCTTC. Looking up the rest from reference TRBV2 and TRBJ1-2 gives the full variable domain: EPEVTQTPSHQVTQMGQEVILRCVPISNHLYFYWYRQILGQKVEFLVSFYNNEISEKSEIFDDQFSVERPDGSNFTLKIRSTKLEDSAMYFCASRTDSPLGYTFGSGTRLTVV.